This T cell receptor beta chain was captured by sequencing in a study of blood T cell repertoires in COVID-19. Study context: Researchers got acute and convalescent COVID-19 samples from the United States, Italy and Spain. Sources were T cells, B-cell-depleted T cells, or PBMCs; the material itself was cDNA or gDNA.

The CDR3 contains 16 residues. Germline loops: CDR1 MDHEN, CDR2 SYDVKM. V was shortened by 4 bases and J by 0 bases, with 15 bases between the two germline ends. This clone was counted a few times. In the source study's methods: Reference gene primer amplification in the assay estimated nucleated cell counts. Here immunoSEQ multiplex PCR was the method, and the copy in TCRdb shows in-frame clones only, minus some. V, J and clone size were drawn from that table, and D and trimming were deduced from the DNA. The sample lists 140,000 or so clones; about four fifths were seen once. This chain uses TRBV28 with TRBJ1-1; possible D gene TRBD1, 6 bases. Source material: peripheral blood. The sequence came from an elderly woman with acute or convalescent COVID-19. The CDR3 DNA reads TGTGCCAGCAGTTCCTTGACAGGAAGAATGAACACTGAAGCTTTCTTT. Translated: CASSSLTGRMNTEAFF. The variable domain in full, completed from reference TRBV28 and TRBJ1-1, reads DVKVTQSSRYLVKRTGEKVFLECVQDMDHENMFWYRQDPGLGLRLIYFSYDVKMKEKGDIPEGYSVSREKKERFSLILESASTNQTSMYLCASSSLTGRMNTEAFFGQGTRLTVV.